The clone carrying this TCR beta chain came up a few times. This entry comes from a study of blood T cell repertoires in COVID-19. Turning to the study itself: Researchers got acute and convalescent COVID-19 samples from the United States, Italy and Spain.

The germline gives CDR1 KGHSH, CDR2 LQKENI. V was cut by 4 bases and J by 0 bases, with 16 bases left in between. There are 17 residues in the CDR3. Clones were read by immunoSEQ multiplex PCR, and TCRdb kept only the in-frame ones, dropping some. The sample includes fewer than 350,000 clones, roughly nine tenths of them seen just once. Sequencing used PBMCs or T cells enriched from blood (not recorded which). The chain links TRBV18 to TRBJ2-1; perhaps TRBD2 as D (5 bases). The sequence was collected from a man aged 60 to 75 who had recovered from COVID-19. The chain's CDR3 is CASSLQVSASSYNEQFF. The CDR3 DNA reads TGTGCCAGCTCACTCCAAGTTAGCGCCAGCTCCTACAATGAGCAGTTCTTC.